The T cell receptor beta chain under discussion was sequenced for a study of cytomegalovirus exposure and HLA in healthy donors. The CDR3 length is 14 residues. The ends lost 2 bases at V and 2 bases at J; junction bases unmatched: 1. Per the germline V gene, CDR1 is KGHSH and CDR2 is LQKENI. This clone was found a few times. The PCR contained 60 Vbeta and 13 Jbeta primers. The method was immunoSEQ multiplex PCR; TCRdb's version includes in-frame clones alone and lacks a portion of them. The table records 170,000 or so clones, approximately 80% of them present only once. The specimen was PBMCs. The TCR comes from a woman aged 25-40 years in good health and CMV-seronegative. This sequence joins TRBV18 and TRBJ2-3, with TRBD1 matching over 7 bases. CDR3 DNA sequence: TGTGCCAGCTCACCAGGACAGGTCACAGATACGCAGTATTTT. Its protein is CASSPGQVTDTQYF.